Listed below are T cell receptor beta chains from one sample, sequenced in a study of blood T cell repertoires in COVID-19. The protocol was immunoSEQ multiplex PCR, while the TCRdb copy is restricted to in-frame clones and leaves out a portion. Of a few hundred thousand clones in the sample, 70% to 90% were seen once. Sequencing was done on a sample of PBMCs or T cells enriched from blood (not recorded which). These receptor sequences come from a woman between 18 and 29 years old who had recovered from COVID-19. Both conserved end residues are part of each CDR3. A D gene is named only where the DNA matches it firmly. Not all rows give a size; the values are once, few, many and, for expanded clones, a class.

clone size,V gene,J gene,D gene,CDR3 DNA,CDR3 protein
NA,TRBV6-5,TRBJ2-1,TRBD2,TGTGCCAGCAGTTACTCCGAGACTAGCGGGTGGAATGAGCAGTTCTTC,CASSYSETSGWNEQFF
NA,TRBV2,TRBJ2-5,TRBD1,TGTGCCAGCTCGGGACAGGGTCGGGGGGAAACCCAGTACTTC,CASSGQGRGETQYF
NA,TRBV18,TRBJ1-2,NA,TGTGCCAGCTCACCACCGAGCCTAACTAACTATGGCTACACCTTC,CASSPPSLTNYGYTF
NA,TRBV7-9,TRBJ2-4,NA,TGTGCCAGCAGCCCCGCCCCGGGAATAGCCAAAAACATTCAGTACTTC,CASSPAPGIAKNIQYF
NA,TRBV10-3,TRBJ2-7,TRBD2,TGTGCCATCAGTGAGCCTAGCGGTACGCCCTACGAGCAGTACTTC,CAISEPSGTPYEQYF
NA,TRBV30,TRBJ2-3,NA,TGTGCCTGGAGTAGTAGTGCAGATACGCAGTATTTT,CAWSSSADTQYF
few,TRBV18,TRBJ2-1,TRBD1,TGTGCCAGCTCACCTAAGGGGGCGGGTTACAATGAGCAGTTCTTC,CASSPKGAGYNEQFF
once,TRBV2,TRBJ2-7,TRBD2,TGTGCCAGCAGTGAAGTCTCTAGCGGGAACTACGAGCAGTACTTC,CASSEVSSGNYEQYF
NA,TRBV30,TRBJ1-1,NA,TGTGCCTGGCGGTTTTTGTTGAACACTGAAGCTTTCTTT,CAWRFLLNTEAFF
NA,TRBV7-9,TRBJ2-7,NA,TGTGCCAGCAGCTTAGAGGGGAGGTTCTACGAGCAGTACTTC,CASSLEGRFYEQYF
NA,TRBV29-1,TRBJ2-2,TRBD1,TGCAGCGTTGCGGACAGGGGCGCCGGGGAGCTGTTTTTT,CSVADRGAGELFF
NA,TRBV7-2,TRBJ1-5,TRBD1,TGTGCCAGCAGCTTAGTTGGGACAGGTGGGCAGGCCCAGCATTTT,CASSLVGTGGQAQHF